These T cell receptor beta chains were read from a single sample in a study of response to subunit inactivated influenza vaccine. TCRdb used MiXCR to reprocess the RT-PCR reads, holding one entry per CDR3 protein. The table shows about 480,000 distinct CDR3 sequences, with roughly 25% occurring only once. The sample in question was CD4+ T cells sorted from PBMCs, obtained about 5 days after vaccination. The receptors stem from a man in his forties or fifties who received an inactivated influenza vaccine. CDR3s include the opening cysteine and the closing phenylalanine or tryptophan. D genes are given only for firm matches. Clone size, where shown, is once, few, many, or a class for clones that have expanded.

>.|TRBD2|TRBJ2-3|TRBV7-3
TGTGCCAGCAGCTCCAGCGGGAGTCGAACAGATACGCAGTATTTT
CASSSSGSRTDTQYF
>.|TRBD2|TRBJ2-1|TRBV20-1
TGCAGTGCTGGTACTAGCGGGAGAACCTACAATGAGCAGTTCTTC
CSAGTSGRTYNEQFF
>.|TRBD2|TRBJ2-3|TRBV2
TGTGCCAGCAGTGTGGCGGGAGGGAATACGCAGTATTTT
CASSVAGGNTQYF
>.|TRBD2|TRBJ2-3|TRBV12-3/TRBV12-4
TGTGCCAGCAGCCCCAGCGGGAGGTGGGCAGATACGCAGTATTTT
CASSPSGRWADTQYF
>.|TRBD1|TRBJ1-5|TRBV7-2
TGTGCCAGCAGTCGAGGGACAGGGCAATCCGGCAATCAGCCCCAGCATTTT
CASSRGTGQSGNQPQHF
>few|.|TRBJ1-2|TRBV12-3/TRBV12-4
TGTGCCAGCAGTTTAATCGGTTGGGTTGGCTACACCTTC
CASSLIGWVGYTF
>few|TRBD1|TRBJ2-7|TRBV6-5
TGTGCCAGCAGTTATGGGACAGACTCCTACGAGCAGTACTTC
CASSYGTDSYEQYF
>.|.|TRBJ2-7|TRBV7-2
TGTGCCAGCAGGATAGGAGGGGGCGAGCAGTACTTC
CASRIGGGEQYF
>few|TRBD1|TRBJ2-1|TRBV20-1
TGCAGTGCTAGTCAACAGGGGGTAGGCAATGAGCAGTTCTTC
CSASQQGVGNEQFF
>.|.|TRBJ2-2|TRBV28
TGTGCCAGCAGTTTACTCCAAAACACCGGGGAGCTGTTTTTT
CASSLLQNTGELFF
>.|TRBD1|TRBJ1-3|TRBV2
TGTGCCAGCAGCCAAACAGGGGGGAGCTCTGGAAACACCATATATTTT
CASSQTGGSSGNTIYF
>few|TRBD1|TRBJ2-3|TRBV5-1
TGCGCCAGCAGCTCCCTGACAGGGAACACAGATACGCAGTATTTT
CASSSLTGNTDTQYF
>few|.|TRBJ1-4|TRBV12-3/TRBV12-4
.
CASSVGSGSAFF
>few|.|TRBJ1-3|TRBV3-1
TGTGCCAGCAGCCAAGACCCCACCATATATTTT
CASSQDPTIYF
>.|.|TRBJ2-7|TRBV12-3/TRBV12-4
TGTGCCAGCGCCGCCTCGGGCCTCACCTACGAGCAGTACTTC
CASAASGLTYEQYF
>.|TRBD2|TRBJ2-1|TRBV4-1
TGCGCCAGCAGCCAAGTGGGACTAGCGGGAGTAGAGGAGCAGTTCTTC
CASSQVGLAGVEEQFF
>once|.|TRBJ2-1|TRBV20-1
TGCAGTGCTCGAACCCTCAGGGGGGATGAGCAGTTCTTC
CSARTLRGDEQFF
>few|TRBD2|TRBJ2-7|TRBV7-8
TGTGCCAGCAGCTCCTCGACTAGCGGGAGGGCCAACGAGCAGTACTTC
CASSSSTSGRANEQYF
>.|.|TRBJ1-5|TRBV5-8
TGTGCCAGCAGCCCGCGACAGGCCGGTCAGCCCCAGCATTTT
CASSPRQAGQPQHF
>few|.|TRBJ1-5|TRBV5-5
TGTGCCAGCAGCTTGTCCGGACAGACCATTCAGCCCCAGCATTTT
CASSLSGQTIQPQHF
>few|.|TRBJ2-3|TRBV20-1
TGCAGTGCTATGACAGGAGTTACGCAGTATTTT
CSAMTGVTQYF
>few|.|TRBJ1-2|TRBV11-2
TGTGCCAGCAGCTTCCGATCCCCATATGGCTACACCTTC
CASSFRSPYGYTF
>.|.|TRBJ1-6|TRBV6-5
TGTGCCAGCAGTAACCAGGGAGGTAATTCACCCCTCCACTTT
CASSNQGGNSPLHF
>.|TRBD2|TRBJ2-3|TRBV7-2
TGTGCCAGCAGCTTAGCGAGACTAGCGGCACCCACAGATACGCAGTATTTT
CASSLARLAAPTDTQYF
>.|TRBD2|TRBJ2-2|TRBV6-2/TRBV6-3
TGTGCCAGCAACCTGCGACTAGCGGTCACCGGGGAGCTGTTTTTT
CASNLRLAVTGELFF
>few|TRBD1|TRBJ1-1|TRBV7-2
TGTGCCAGCAGCTTAGGGGGGACAGGGGTGAACACTGAAGCTTTCTTT
CASSLGGTGVNTEAFF
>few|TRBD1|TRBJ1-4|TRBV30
TGTGCCTTCTCGGACAGGGGATATGAAAAACTGTTTTTT
CAFSDRGYEKLFF